This T cell receptor beta chain was recovered during a study of T-cell memory formation after mild COVID-19. For the study at large: The TCR clusters were mostly specific to one donor.

This CDR3 region has 13 residues. In germline, CDR1 is SGHRS, CDR2 YFSETQ. Trimming removed 4 bases at V and 9 bases at J, with 14 bases between. In regard to this clonotype: Its specificity is not known.

The study's findings and limits: Cross-reactive memory appears to have joined, as suggested by some responding clones showing up in pre-infection memory.

From the 5' RACE reads, TCRdb called clonotypes with MiXCR, one entry per CDR3 protein. The sample has around 420,000 distinct CDR3 sequences, roughly 24% seen once. The rearrangement links TRBV5-1 to TRBJ2-4; D is tentatively TRBD1 or TRBD2 (5 bases each). Sequenced input: PBMCs or a T cell subset sorted from them (not recorded which). This clonotype originated in an adult woman who had mild COVID-19 (a few samples of this study predate the infection). Cell type and time point are not known. The CDR3 sequence is CASSRNRDGIQYF. DNA of the CDR3: TGCGCCAGCAGCCGTAACCGGGACGGCATTCAGTACTTC.